These T cell receptor beta chains were read from a single sample in a study of beta chain features in type 1 diabetes. This table comes from immunoSEQ multiplex PCR, and its TCRdb copy is limited to in-frame clones, with some not included. Seen here are 620,000 or so clones, less than 20% observed once, and the top ten hold around 0.1%. The specimen sequenced was naive CD4+ T cells from blood. The receptors come from a man between 18 and 29 years old in good health. Each CDR3 is given with its conserved first and last residue. The D gene is left open where the match is weak. Only some rows state a clone size, as once, few, many or a class for expanded clones.

V	size	D	J	DNA	CDR3
TRBV7-2	NA	NA	TRBJ1-2	TGTGCCAGCAGCTTAGCTAGGTTTGACGGCTACACCTTC	CASSLARFDGYTF
TRBV7-2	NA	TRBD1	TRBJ1-1	TGTGCCAGCAGCTTAAACCAGGGACAGGGGAAAGCTTTCTTT	CASSLNQGQGKAFF
TRBV11-1	few	NA	TRBJ2-7	TGTGCCAGCAGCTCGCCTACTAGGGGCCCCTACGAGCAGTACTTC	CASSSPTRGPYEQYF
TRBV27	few	NA	TRBJ1-3	TGTGCCAGCAGTCCTCGCTCCGACGGAAGCTCTGGAAACACCATATATTTT	CASSPRSDGSSGNTIYF
TRBV7-2	few	NA	TRBJ2-3	TGTGCCAGCAGCGGCTCGGCAGGATTTAGGACAGATACGCAGTATTTT	CASSGSAGFRTDTQYF
TRBV27	NA	NA	TRBJ2-7	TGTGCCAGCAGTTCCAGCTACGAGCAGTACTTC	CASSSSYEQYF
TRBV10-3	NA	TRBD1	TRBJ2-1	TGTGCCGCCACTCCGGGGACAGGGTTGGCCGGTGAGCAGTTCTTC	CAATPGTGLAGEQFF
TRBV2	NA	TRBD2	TRBJ2-7	TGTGCCAGCAGCCCGACTAGCGGGGGGTTTAGCGAGCAGTACTTC	CASSPTSGGFSEQYF
TRBV5-1	few	NA	TRBJ1-5	TGCGCCAGCAGCTTGGCCCCGTCGGGGATAGTAGGCAATCAGCCCCAGCATTTT	CASSLAPSGIVGNQPQHF
TRBV28	few	NA	TRBJ1-1	TGTGCCAGCAGTTTCAGGGGCCAGAACACTGAAGCTTTCTTT	CASSFRGQNTEAFF
TRBV25-1	NA	NA	TRBJ2-1	TGTGCCAGCAGTGTAGGGGGGAGGGCCTTCAATGAGCAGTTCTTC	CASSVGGRAFNEQFF
TRBV7-2	NA	NA	TRBJ1-1	TGTGCCAGCAGCTTAGTAGGAGGGGGTAAGACTGAAGCTTTCTTT	CASSLVGGGKTEAFF
TRBV2	few	NA	TRBJ1-2	TGTGCCAGCACGATGTCGGAGGGAGGCTACACCTTC	CASTMSEGGYTF
TRBV18	few	NA	TRBJ2-7	TGTGCCAGCTCTCAACAGGGCCACGAGCAGTACTTC	CASSQQGHEQYF
TRBV10-3	NA	TRBD2	TRBJ2-1	TGTGCCATCACCTTCGGGAGGGGTAATGAGCAGTTCTTC	CAITFGRGNEQFF
TRBV6-5	NA	NA	TRBJ1-1	TGTGCCAGCAGTTCCCGACAGAACACTGAAGCTTTCTTT	CASSSRQNTEAFF
TRBV21-1	NA	NA	TRBJ1-1	TGTGCCCGGCAAAGGTTGCCCCGGAACACTGAAGCTTTCTTT	CARQRLPRNTEAFF
TRBV7-3	few	TRBD1	TRBJ2-2	TGTGCCAGCAGCCCTACAGGGGGCATCACCGGGGAGCTGTTTTTT	CASSPTGGITGELFF
TRBV9	few	NA	TRBJ2-7	TGTGCCAGCAGCGTAGGCGTGGGTTTGGGAGCCTACGAGCAGTACTTC	CASSVGVGLGAYEQYF
TRBV15	NA	NA	TRBJ2-5	TGTGCCACCAGCAGAGAAGAGACCCAGTACTTC	CATSREETQYF
TRBV9	few	NA	TRBJ2-1	TGTGCCAGCAGCGTAATAAACAATGAGCAGTTCTTC	CASSVINNEQFF
TRBV14	few	TRBD1	TRBJ1-2	TGTGCCAGCAGCCCGCGACAGGGGACCTATGGCTACACCTTC	CASSPRQGTYGYTF
TRBV7-9	NA	NA	TRBJ1-1	TGTGCCAGCAGCCCCCGTCAAAAGAACACTGAAGCTTTCTTT	CASSPRQKNTEAFF
TRBV19	NA	TRBD1	TRBJ2-5	TGTGCCAGTAGTATCACGGACAGGGGCCAAGAGACCCAGTACTTC	CASSITDRGQETQYF
TRBV7-9	many	NA	TRBJ1-1	TGTGCCAGCACCACCTACCCCGGGACGGTGGCTGAAGCTTTCTTT	CASTTYPGTVAEAFF
TRBV5-4	NA	NA	TRBJ2-7	TGTGCCAGCAGCTTGACTCAGGGGACCTACGAGCAGTACTTC	CASSLTQGTYEQYF
TRBV4-3	few	TRBD1	TRBJ2-1	TGCGCCAGCAGCCAAGAGGGACAGGGGATCTATGAGCAGTTCTTC	CASSQEGQGIYEQFF
TRBV14	NA	TRBD1	TRBJ2-7	TGTGCCAGCAGCCATGGACAGGGTAGGTTGCACGAGCAGTACTTC	CASSHGQGRLHEQYF
TRBV9	NA	NA	TRBJ2-7	TGTGCCAGCAGCGTAGGAGGGATAGCAGGGGATAATCGGGCCTACGAGCAGTACTTC	CASSVGGIAGDNRAYEQYF
TRBV10-3	few	TRBD1	TRBJ1-6	TGTGCCATCAGTGAGTCAGGGGGCAGGGATTCACCCCTCCACTTT	CAISESGGRDSPLHF
TRBV2	NA	NA	TRBJ1-2	TGTGCCAGCAGACCCGAGGGCAACGGGTATGGCTACACCTTC	CASRPEGNGYGYTF
TRBV19	few	TRBD1	TRBJ1-2	TGTGCCAGTAGTACCTACCCCCGGGACAGGGGAAACTATGGCTACACCTTC	CASSTYPRDRGNYGYTF
TRBV5-6	NA	TRBD2	TRBJ2-7	TGTGCCAGCAGCACGACTAGCGGGAACTCCTACGAGCAGTACTTC	CASSTTSGNSYEQYF
TRBV7-8	NA	NA	TRBJ2-3	TGTGCCAGCAGGGGCAGGGCCGAAGTCCAAAGCACAGATACGCAGTATTTT	CASRGRAEVQSTDTQYF
TRBV14	few	NA	TRBJ2-1	TGTGCCAGCAGCCAAGTTCAAGGTAAAAGCTCCTACAATGAGCAGTTCTTC	CASSQVQGKSSYNEQFF